The 22 T cell receptor beta chains given below trace back to one sample, sequenced in a study of T-cell reconstitution after alpha-beta-depleted transplantation in children. TCRbeta library construction was performed incorporating unique molecular identifiers. From the PCR reads, TCRdb called clonotypes with MiXCR, one entry per CDR3 protein. This sample yields 250,000 to 400,000 distinct CDR3 sequences, of which 23% are seen a single time; approximately 11% belongs to the top ten. The source was PBMCs, mostly from graft donor cells, collected 180 days after TCRalphabeta/CD19-depleted stem cell transplant. Source of these receptors: a male patient younger than 18 who had a stem cell transplant for acute lymphoblastic leukemia, so the T cells may come from the graft donor.

This rearrangement joins TRBV10-3 to TRBJ2-7, with 9 bases matching TRBD2. Germline CDR1 reads ENHRY; CDR2 reads SYGVKD. CDR3 length: 18 amino acids. J was trimmed by 0 bases and V by 0 bases; bases with no gene match: 9. Written as DNA, the CDR3 is TGTGCCATCAGTGAGTCGTGGGGAAGCGGGGGGTTCTCCTACGAGCAGTACTTC. Encoded protein: CAISESWGSGGFSYEQYF.

This clonotype has only one observation. The V call is TRBV5-5, the J call TRBJ2-6; D may match TRBD1 or TRBD2 (6 bases each). Germline lookup yields CDR1 SGHKS and CDR2 YYEKEE (reference sequence). This CDR3 spans 18 amino acids. The ends were cut back, 1 base at V and 5 bases at J, with 19 bases in the middle. The CDR3 DNA is TGTGCCAGCAGCTTGTGGAGGGCGAAGGGACATCGGGCCAACGTCCTGACTTTC. Amino acid sequence: CASSLWRAKGHRANVLTF. The full variable domain, completed using reference TRBV5-5 and TRBJ2-6, is DAGVTQSPTHLIKTRGQQVTLRCSPISGHKSVSWYQQVLGQGPQFIFQYYEKEERGRGNFPDRFSARQFPNYSSELNVNALLLGDSALYLCASSLWRAKGHRANVLTFGAGSRLTVL.

This clonotype was counted a few times. The rearrangement joins TRBV7-2 to TRBJ2-3; 9 bases agree with TRBD2. Germline CDR1 reads SGHTA; CDR2 reads FQGNSA. Losses at the gene ends were 0 bases for V and 7 bases for J; bases not matched to a gene: 8. The CDR3 runs to 16 residues. This CDR3 is CASSLAEAGGVNTQYF. CDR3 nucleotide sequence: TGTGCCAGCAGCTTAGCCGAAGCGGGAGGAGTGAATACGCAGTATTTT.

A few counts support this clonotype. The chain uses TRBV21-1 and TRBJ2-1; TRBD2, the table's D call, was not compared with the DNA. TRBV21-1 is a listed pseudogene. The CDR3 covers 16 residues. CDR3 amino acids: CASPTGGVTSYNEQFF. DNA for the CDR3: TGTGCCAGCCCCACTGGCGGGGTTACCTCCTACAATGAGCAGTTCTTC.

This clonotype was recorded a few times. CDR3 protein: CASSFSGSYNEQFF. CDR3 bases: TGCGCCAGCAGCTTCTCAGGGTCCTACAATGAGCAGTTCTTC. The chain joins TRBV5-1 to TRBJ2-1; D is perhaps TRBD1 (5 bases). This CDR3 contains 14 residues. Germline V CDR1 and CDR2: SGHRS, YFSETQ. V lost 2 bases, J lost 1 base, and 7 bases lay in between.

This clonotype occurred a few times. This rearrangement joins TRBV18 to TRBJ1-2, with D unclear. This CDR3 is built from 16 residues. Germline V gene sequence: CDR1 KGHSH, CDR2 LQKENI. V gave up 3 bases and J gave up 2 bases, with 16 bases separating them. Here the CDR3 DNA reads TGTGCCAGCTCACCCAACCGGGTCTCACCGAACTATGGCTACACCTTC. Encoded protein: CASSPNRVSPNYGYTF.

The V gene is TRBV18, the J gene TRBJ1-5; D is undetermined. Between the trimmed V and J ends, which lost 2 bases and 6 bases, there was a span of 11 bases. Germline V gene lookup returns CDR1 KGHSH and CDR2 LQKENI. The CDR3 sequence is 14 residues long. CDR3 region: CASSPRYKRQPQHF. In DNA, the CDR3 is TGTGCCAGCTCACCAAGATATAAACGTCAGCCCCAGCATTTT. Complete variable domain (other parts from reference TRBV18 and TRBJ1-5): NAGVMQNPRHLVRRRGQEARLRCSPMKGHSHVYWYRQLPEEGLKFMVYLQKENIIDESGMPKERFSAEFPKEGPSILRIQQVVRGDSAAYFCASSPRYKRQPQHFGDGTRLSIL.

The chain has TRBV5-5 and TRBJ2-5, with 7 bases aligning to TRBD1. Germline V gene data show CDR1 as SGHKS and CDR2 as YYEKEE (reference sequence). The V gene end was trimmed by 0 bases and the J gene end by 4 bases; junction bases not matched to a gene: 3. This CDR3 contains 14 residues. In nucleotides, the CDR3 is TGTGCCAGCAGCTTGGCGCAGGGGGTAGAGACCCAGTACTTC. It is translated as CASSLAQGVETQYF. The full variable domain, with the rest looked up from reference TRBV5-5 and TRBJ2-5, is DAGVTQSPTHLIKTRGQQVTLRCSPISGHKSVSWYQQVLGQGPQFIFQYYEKEERGRGNFPDRFSARQFPNYSSELNVNALLLGDSALYLCASSLAQGVETQYFGPGTRLLVL.

This clonotype was found a few times. The chain carries TRBV20-1 and TRBJ1-5, with D unresolved. The length of the CDR3 is 14 residues. From germline, CDR1 is DFQATT and CDR2 SNEGSKA (reference sequence). The ends were cut back, 7 bases at V and 0 bases at J, with 13 bases in the middle. The CDR3 region has the DNA TGCAGTGTCACAGCCAGACTTAGCAATCAGCCCCAGCATTTT. As protein: CSVTARLSNQPQHF.

The V and J genes are TRBV5-1 and TRBJ2-2; D not certain. The CDR3 is 15 residues long. V shed 0 bases and J shed 5 bases, with 11 bases lying between them. Germline V gives CDR1 SGHRS, CDR2 YFSETQ. This CDR3 is CASSLGAVGTGELFF. The CDR3 nucleotides are TGCGCCAGCAGCTTGGGCGCGGTGGGAACCGGGGAGCTGTTTTTT.

This clonotype was detected a few times. The V gene is TRBV3-1, the J gene TRBJ2-2; 8 nucleotides agree with TRBD1. Looked up from germline, CDR1 is LGHDT and CDR2 is YNNKEL (reference sequence). CDR3 length equals 13 residues. Trimming cost V 4 bases and J 7 bases; bases outside gene matches: 2. The CDR3 here is CASSPTGVGELFF. In DNA form, the CDR3 reads TGTGCCAGCAGCCCGACAGGGGTCGGGGAGCTGTTTTTT.

The V gene is TRBV4-2, the J gene TRBJ2-3, with D uncertain. V was cut by 1 base and J by 0 bases, with 11 bases left in between. The CDR3 has 16 amino acids. The germline V gene has CDR1 LGHNA and CDR2 YNFKEQ. CDR3 coding DNA: TGTGCCAGCAGCCAAGTACCGATGACGAGCACAGATACGCAGTATTTT. This codes for CASSQVPMTSTDTQYF.

V is TRBV15 and J is TRBJ1-3, with D possibly TRBD1 on 6 matching bases. Deletions cut 0 bases from V and 0 bases from J, with 18 bases between. Germline V CDR1 and CDR2: LNHNV, YYDKDF (reference sequence). The CDR3 spans 19 residues. CDR3 nucleotides: TGTGCCACCAGCAGAGATCATTGGAGGACAGTCCGCTCTGGAAACACCATATATTTT. It specifies CATSRDHWRTVRSGNTIYF.

This rearrangement joins TRBV10-1 to TRBJ2-1, with D unclear. V dropped 11 bases and J dropped 7 bases, with 9 bases sitting between them. This CDR3 comprises 10 residues. CDR1 is WNHNN and CDR2 is SYGVQD in the germline V gene (reference sequence). CDR3 amino acids: CAGSDNEQFF. Here the CDR3 DNA reads TGCGCCGGAAGCGATAATGAGCAGTTCTTC.

The genes are TRBV24-1 and TRBJ2-3, with 8 bases matching TRBD2. V lost 4 bases to trimming and J lost 1 base; unmatched junction nucleotides: 6. The germline CDR1 and CDR2 sequences are KGHDR and SFDVKD. The CDR3 spans 16 residues. The CDR3 DNA reads as TGTGCCACCAGTGAGAGCGGGAGAAGCGGCACAGATACGCAGTATTTT. Translated, it gives CATSESGRSGTDTQYF.

The chain couples TRBV5-1 to TRBJ2-7; possibly TRBD2 for D (5 bases). Germline CDR1 is SGHRS and CDR2 is YFSETQ. The CDR3 runs 13 residues. V lost 4 bases and J 2 bases, leaving 10 bases between the germline ends. Written as DNA, the CDR3 is TGCGCCAGCAGCGGGCGGGTTGCCTACGAGCAGTACTTC. Translation: CASSGRVAYEQYF.

The rearrangement uses TRBV20-1 and TRBJ1-5; D is uncertain. The CDR3 length is 16 residues. V was trimmed by 1 base and J by 7 bases, leaving 20 bases between them. CDR1 and CDR2 from the germline V gene are DFQATT and SNEGSKA (reference sequence). The CDR3 region is CSARGLKGRANQPQHF. DNA of the CDR3: TGCAGTGCTAGAGGGTTGAAGGGTAGGGCAAACCAGCCCCAGCATTTT.

The V call is TRBV18, the J call TRBJ2-2; TRBD1 matches 9 bases. With 3 bases clipped from V and 6 bases from J, the junction kept 11 bases outside the gene matches. The CDR3 is made up of 17 amino acids. Germline V gives CDR1 KGHSH, CDR2 LQKENI. The CDR3 bases are TGTGCCAGCTCACCGACAGGGGGTTCTTTCGGTTCCGGGGAGCTGTTTTTT. It translates to CASSPTGGSFGSGELFF.

This clonotype was counted between two and nine times. The chain combines TRBV7-9 with TRBJ1-1; D possibly corresponds to TRBD1 (6 bases). The V gene lost 3 bases and the J gene lost 4 bases, with 9 bases spanning the gap. Looked up from germline, CDR1 is SEHNR and CDR2 is FQNEAQ (reference sequence). The length of the CDR3 is 13 residues. Here the CDR3 reads CASSFPTGTEAFF. For the CDR3, the DNA is TGTGCCAGCAGCTTCCCGACAGGCACTGAAGCTTTCTTT. Using reference TRBV7-9 and TRBJ1-1 for the parts outside the CDR3, the full variable domain is DTGVSQNPRHKITKRGQNVTFRCDPISEHNRLYWYRQTLGQGPEFLTYFQNEAQLEKSRLLSDRFSAERPKGSFSTLEIQRTEQGDSAMYLCASSFPTGTEAFFGQGTRLTVV.

This chain uses TRBV5-1 with TRBJ1-1; tentatively, D is TRBD1 (5 bases). This CDR3 has 15 residues. V was trimmed by 0 bases and J by 1 base, leaving 10 bases between them. Germline V lookup: CDR1 SGHRS, CDR2 YFSETQ. CDR3 residues: CASSLVQERNTEAFF. CDR3 bases: TGCGCCAGCAGCTTGGTACAGGAGAGGAACACTGAAGCTTTCTTT.

The V gene is TRBV3-1, the J gene TRBJ2-1; D call uncertain. In germline, CDR1 is LGHDT, CDR2 YNNKEL (reference sequence). Trimming shortened V by 3 bases and J by 7 bases, and 4 bases separated the two germline ends. This CDR3 is built from 11 residues. The CDR3 coding sequence is TGTGCCAGCAGCCATCCTAATGAGCAGTTCTTC. It is translated as CASSHPNEQFF.

The chain couples TRBV6-2 or TRBV6-3 to TRBJ2-1, with a weak D call TRBD2 (6 bases). The CDR3 spans 14 residues. V lost 2 bases to trimming and J lost 9 bases, with 14 bases between them. CDR1 and CDR2 from the germline V gene are MNHEY and SVGEGT. The CDR3 coding sequence is TGTGCCAGCAGTTACAATCGGGGGATAGGTGAGCAGTTCTTC. Residues: CASSYNRGIGEQFF.